This T cell receptor beta chain was found in a study of blood T cell repertoires in COVID-19. Whole-study context: Some COVID-19 samples were acute and others convalescent; all came from the United States, Italy and Spain. Sample material is recorded as cDNA or gDNA derived from T cells, B-cell-depleted T cells, or PBMCs.

Methods used by the authors: The authors estimated nucleated cell counts from reference gene primer amplification. Clones were sequenced by immunoSEQ multiplex PCR, and TCRdb holds only the in-frame ones, with some missing. That table gives V, J and clone size, and the DNA gave D and trimming. The sample has over 250,000 clones; roughly 86% are singletons. Living in 25 or so US areas, the participants were between 18 and 89 years of age. The V and J ends lost 4 bases and 4 bases, in that order; junction bases with no gene match: 5. Looked up from germline, CDR1 is SGHRS and CDR2 is YFSETQ. This CDR3 has 16 amino acids.

The sample consisted of PBMCs or T cells enriched from blood (not recorded which). The sequence came from a woman in her twenties or thirties who had recovered from COVID-19. The rearrangement links TRBV5-1 to TRBJ2-1; 13 bases map to TRBD2. The CDR3: CASSLRTSGGYNEQFF. CDR3 in DNA: TGCGCCAGCAGCCTAAGGACTAGCGGGGGTTACAATGAGCAGTTCTTC. Full variable domain (rest looked up from reference TRBV5-1 and TRBJ2-1): KAGVTQTPRYLIKTRGQQVTLSCSPISGHRSVSWYQQTPGQGLQFLFEYFSETQRNKGNFPGRFSGRQFSNSRSEMNVSTLELGDSALYLCASSLRTSGGYNEQFFGPGTRLTVL.